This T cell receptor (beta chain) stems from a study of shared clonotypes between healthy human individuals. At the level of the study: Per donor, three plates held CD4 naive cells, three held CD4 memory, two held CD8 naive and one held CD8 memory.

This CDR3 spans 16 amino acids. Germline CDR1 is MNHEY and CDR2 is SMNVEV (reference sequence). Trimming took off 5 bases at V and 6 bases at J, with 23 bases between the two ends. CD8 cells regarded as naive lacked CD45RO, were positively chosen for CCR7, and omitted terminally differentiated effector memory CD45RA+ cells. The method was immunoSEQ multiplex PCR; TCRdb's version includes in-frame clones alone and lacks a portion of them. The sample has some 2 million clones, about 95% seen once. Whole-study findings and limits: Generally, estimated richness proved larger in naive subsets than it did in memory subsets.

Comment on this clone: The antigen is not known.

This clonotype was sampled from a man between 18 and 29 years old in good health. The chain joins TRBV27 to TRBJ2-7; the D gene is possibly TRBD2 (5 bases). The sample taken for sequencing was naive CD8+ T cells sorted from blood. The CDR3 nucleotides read TGTGCCAGCAGTGACCGGATTTCCCTATCCGGAGGCGAGCAGTACTTC. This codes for CASSDRISLSGGEQYF.